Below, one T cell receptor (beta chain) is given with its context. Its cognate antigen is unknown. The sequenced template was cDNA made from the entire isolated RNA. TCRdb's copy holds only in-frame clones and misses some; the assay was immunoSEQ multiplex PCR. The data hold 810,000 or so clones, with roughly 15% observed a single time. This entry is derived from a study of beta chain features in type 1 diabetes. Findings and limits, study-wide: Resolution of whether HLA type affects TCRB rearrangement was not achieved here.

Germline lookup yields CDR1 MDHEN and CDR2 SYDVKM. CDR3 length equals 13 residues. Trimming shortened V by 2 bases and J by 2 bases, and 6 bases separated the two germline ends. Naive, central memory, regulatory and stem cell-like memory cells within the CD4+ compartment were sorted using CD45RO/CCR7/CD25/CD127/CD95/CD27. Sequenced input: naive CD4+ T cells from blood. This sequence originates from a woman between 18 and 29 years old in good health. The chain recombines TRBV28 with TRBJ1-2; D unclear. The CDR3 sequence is CASSLMSNYGYTF. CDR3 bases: TGTGCCAGCAGTTTAATGAGCAACTATGGCTACACCTTC.